A selection of T cell receptor beta chains follows, all from one sample in a study of T-cell reconstitution after alpha-beta-depleted transplantation in children. TCRdb reprocessed the PCR reads with MiXCR, giving one entry per CDR3 protein. Of approximately 32,000 distinct CDR3 sequences in the sample, under 7.5% were seen once. The material was peripheral blood, obtained 60 days after TCRalphabeta/CD19-depleted stem cell transplant. The receptors here all came from a child younger than two who had a stem cell transplant for acute myeloid leukemia, so the T cells may come from the graft donor. Both conserved end residues are part of each CDR3. D genes are given only for firm matches. Some rows mark clone size as missing; the rest say once, few, many or name a class of expanded clone.

d_gene,j_gene,v_gene,abundance,len,CDR3nt,CDR3aa
.,TRBJ2-2,TRBV5-5,many,14,TGTGCCAGCAGCTTGGCCCCTAACACCGGGGAGCTGTTTTTT,CASSLAPNTGELFF
.,TRBJ2-7,TRBV4-1,many,13,TGCGCCAGCAGCCTGGGCGATACATACGAGCAGTACTTC,CASSLGDTYEQYF
TRBD2,TRBJ2-3,TRBV19,many,15,TGTGCCAGTAGTTCCTCCGGGAGGCCCGGAGATACGCAGTATTTT,CASSSSGRPGDTQYF
.,TRBJ2-5,TRBV9,many,13,TGTGCCAGCAGCGTAGAGGCCCAAGAGACCCAGTACTTC,CASSVEAQETQYF
.,TRBJ2-1,TRBV7-9,many,13,TGTGCCAGCAGCTTCTACTGGGAGACTGAGCAGTTCTTC,CASSFYWETEQFF
TRBD1,TRBJ1-4,TRBV12-3/TRBV12-4,many,16,TGTGCCAGCAGTTCGGAACCGGGACAGGGAGGTGAAAAACTGTTTTTT,CASSSEPGQGGEKLFF
TRBD1,TRBJ1-1,TRBV12-3/TRBV12-4,many,13,TGTGCCAGCACAGGACAGGGAATAACTGAAGCTTTCTTT,CASTGQGITEAFF
.,TRBJ2-7,TRBV7-9,.,14,TGTGCCAGCAGCCACGGGACGGAGGTACGACGGCAGTACTTC,CASSHGTEVRRQYF
TRBD2,TRBJ2-3,TRBV9,many,16,TGTGCCAGCAGCCCCAGCGGGGGCCCTAGCACAGATACGCAGTATTTT,CASSPSGGPSTDTQYF
TRBD1,TRBJ1-2,TRBV29-1,many,13,TGCAGCGCCCGTAACAGGGGAGGCTATGGCTACACCTTC,CSARNRGGYGYTF
.,TRBJ2-1,TRBV7-2,many,14,TGTGCCACTTCCGCTCGGGGACCGAACAATGAGCAGTTCTTC,CATSARGPNNEQFF
TRBD2,TRBJ2-7,TRBV7-2,.,14,TGTGCCAGCAGCTTTAGCGGGAGGAGAGACGAGCAGTACTTC,CASSFSGRRDEQYF
.,TRBJ2-5,TRBV5-1,many,17,TGCGCCAGCAGCTTGGGTTGGGCCAGGGCGTACCAAGAGACCCAGTACTTC,CASSLGWARAYQETQYF
.,TRBJ2-4,TRBV7-8,many,14,TGTGCCAGCAGCTTAGGTGTTTCAGGGAGCATTCAGTACTTC,CASSLGVSGSIQYF
.,TRBJ2-5,TRBV11-2,few,14,TGTGCCAGCAGCTCGTCTGGCGGGCTGGAGACCCAGTACTTC,CASSSSGGLETQYF
.,TRBJ1-3,TRBV27,many,14,TGTGCCAGCAGTTCACACGCCATCGGAAACACCATATATTTT,CASSSHAIGNTIYF
TRBD1,TRBJ2-3,TRBV7-6,.,15,TGTGCCAGCAGCCCCTGGGACAGGGAGGGAGATACGCAGTATTTT,CASSPWDREGDTQYF
.,TRBJ2-1,TRBV20-1,many,12,TGCAGTGCTAGATATCAGCGCAATGAGCAGTTCTTC,CSARYQRNEQFF
TRBD1,TRBJ1-2,TRBV6-5,many,15,TGTGCCAGCAGTTACTCGGGACAGTCTAACTATGGCTACACCTTC,CASSYSGQSNYGYTF
TRBD1,TRBJ2-1,TRBV11-2,many,20,TGTGCCAGCAGCTTCCCATCCTTACCCGACCCAGGACAGGGTCATTATGAGCAGTTCTTC,CASSFPSLPDPGQGHYEQFF
.,TRBJ1-1,TRBV29-1,large,12,TGCAGCGTTGTTAGCGGTGTCACTGAAGCTTTCTTT,CSVVSGVTEAFF
.,TRBJ2-7,TRBV18,many,16,TGTGCCAGCTCACCACCGTTCAGAGGGGCCTCGGACGAGCAGTACTTC,CASSPPFRGASDEQYF
TRBD1,TRBJ2-7,TRBV7-9,.,12,TGTGCCAGCACCGGGACAGGGGTCGAGCAGTACTTC,CASTGTGVEQYF
TRBD1,TRBJ2-2,TRBV9,many,19,TGTGCCAGCAGCGTAGCCGGACCACAGGGGATTATTAACACCGGGGAGCTGTTTTTT,CASSVAGPQGIINTGELFF
.,TRBJ2-7,TRBV5-1,many,14,TGCGCCAGCAGCTTGGAAGCAGGCTCCTACGAGCAGTACTTC,CASSLEAGSYEQYF
.,TRBJ2-1,TRBV5-1,many,12,TGCGCCAGCGCTTCCCAGACCAATGAGCAGTTCTTC,CASASQTNEQFF
.,TRBJ2-3,TRBV7-9,medium-sized,14,TGTGCCAGCAGCCACAGAGGGAGTACAGATACGCAGTATTTT,CASSHRGSTDTQYF
.,TRBJ2-5,TRBV6-2/TRBV6-3,.,13,TGTGCCAGCAGTCCCGGGATAAGGGAGACCCAGTACTTC,CASSPGIRETQYF
TRBD2,TRBJ2-5,TRBV11-2,many,17,TGTGCCAGCAGCCAGCGGGGAGTAGCGGGGGGGAAAGAGACCCAGTACTTC,CASSQRGVAGGKETQYF
TRBD1,TRBJ1-1,TRBV7-3,many,15,TGTGCCAGCAGGCCCCACCCGGGACAGCACACTGAAGCTTTCTTT,CASRPHPGQHTEAFF
.,TRBJ1-6,TRBV28,many,14,TGTGCCAGCGACTCCAGCCCCGGGGTATCACCCCTCCACTTT,CASDSSPGVSPLHF
.,TRBJ1-2,TRBV12-3/TRBV12-4,many,14,TGTGCCAGCAGTTTAGCAGGCGGGGGCTATGGCTACACCTTC,CASSLAGGGYGYTF
.,TRBJ2-3,TRBV6-1,many,16,TGTGCCAGCACCCTACGCGGGGTCCATAGCACAGATACGCAGTATTTT,CASTLRGVHSTDTQYF
.,TRBJ2-3,TRBV7-3,many,14,TGTGCCAGCAGCCCCGGACTTGGCACAGATACGCAGTATTTT,CASSPGLGTDTQYF
TRBD2,TRBJ2-5,TRBV7-2,few,12,TGTGCCAGCCGGAGCGGGGCCGGGGCCCAGTACTTC,CASRSGAGAQYF
.,TRBJ2-5,TRBV25-1,many,15,TGTGCCAGCAGTGGTGGGAAATCGGGGGAAGAGACCCAGTACTTC,CASSGGKSGEETQYF
.,TRBJ2-3,TRBV12-3/TRBV12-4,many,15,TGTGCCAGCAGTTTGGGGGACCAGAGCACAGATACGCAGTATTTT,CASSLGDQSTDTQYF
.,TRBJ2-1,TRBV10-2,many,14,TGCGCCAAAAGGGGGGGCCGCGTGAGGAATGAGCAGTTCTTC,CAKRGGRVRNEQFF
TRBD1,TRBJ1-1,TRBV30,many,14,TGTGCCTGGATCAGGACAGGGGGCAACACTGAAGCTTTCTTT,CAWIRTGGNTEAFF
.,TRBJ2-3,TRBV30,many,14,TGTGCCCTGACCGCCGGGTGGAACACAGATACGCAGTATTTT,CALTAGWNTDTQYF
.,TRBJ1-2,TRBV20-1,many,16,TGCAGTGCTAGAGGGTTCCTGGGACCGAGGGGCTATGGCTACACCTTC,CSARGFLGPRGYGYTF
.,TRBJ2-7,TRBV5-6,few,16,TGTGCCAGCAGCCTCACAGGGTCAGTGATCATGTACGAGCAGTACTTC,CASSLTGSVIMYEQYF